This is a list of T cell receptor beta chains from one sample in a study of identical twins. TCRdb recomputed calls from the 5' RACE reads with MiXCR, one row per CDR3 protein. This sample has approximately 470,000 distinct CDR3 sequences, with 14% found just once. This sample was also put to use in a study of yellow fever vaccine responses in identical twins.

The material sequenced was CD4+ T cells sorted from blood. These receptors all come from a woman aged 18-29 years in good health. CDR3s include the opening cysteine and the closing phenylalanine or tryptophan. Each record gives: CDR3 length, D gene, V gene, clone size, J gene, CDR3 protein, CDR3 DNA. The D gene is left open where the match is weak. Size is omitted from some rows. Given values are once, few, many or a class for expanded clones.

length: 15
D: TRBD2
V: TRBV10-3
size: many
J: TRBJ2-1
CDR3: CAISESVRGGEEQFF
DNA: TGTGCCATCAGTGAGTCAGTGCGGGGGGGCGAAGAGCAGTTCTTC

length: 13
D: .
V: TRBV12-3/TRBV12-4
size: few
J: TRBJ2-6
CDR3: CASLRAGANVLTF
DNA: TGTGCCAGTCTCAGGGCTGGGGCCAACGTCCTGACTTTC

length: 13
D: .
V: TRBV30
size: few
J: TRBJ2-2
CDR3: CAWFSRWAGELFF
DNA: TGTGCCTGGTTCAGCAGGTGGGCCGGGGAGCTGTTTTTT

length: 16
D: .
V: TRBV2
size: few
J: TRBJ2-2
CDR3: CASSERGRVDTGELFF
DNA: TGTGCCAGCAGTGAACGGGGCAGGGTGGACACCGGGGAGCTGTTTTTT

length: 16
D: .
V: TRBV6-5
size: .
J: TRBJ2-4
CDR3: CASSSLSRGAKNIQYF
DNA: TGTGCCAGCAGTTCCCTATCCAGGGGAGCCAAAAACATTCAGTACTTC

length: 13
D: .
V: TRBV10-3
size: .
J: TRBJ2-5
CDR3: CAISLGPQETQYF
DNA: TGTGCCATCAGTCTCGGGCCGCAAGAGACCCAGTACTTC

length: 14
D: .
V: TRBV29-1
size: few
J: TRBJ2-3
CDR3: CSVAKGQRTDTQYF
DNA: TGCAGCGTCGCGAAAGGACAGCGCACAGATACGCAGTATTTT

length: 11
D: .
V: TRBV7-6
size: .
J: TRBJ2-5
CDR3: CASSWSETQYF
DNA: TGTGCCAGCAGCTGGTCGGAGACCCAGTACTTC

length: 15
D: TRBD2
V: TRBV10-2
size: .
J: TRBJ2-7
CDR3: CASSDYGLAGEEQYF
DNA: TGCGCCAGCAGTGACTACGGACTAGCGGGAGAAGAGCAGTACTTC

length: 13
D: .
V: TRBV24-1
size: few
J: TRBJ2-1
CDR3: CATSVTNNNEQFF
DNA: TGTGCCACCAGTGTCACGAATAACAATGAGCAGTTCTTC

length: 16
D: TRBD1
V: TRBV10-3
size: .
J: TRBJ2-2
CDR3: CAISGPPGQDTGELFF
DNA: TGTGCCATCAGTGGGCCACCGGGACAGGACACCGGGGAGCTGTTTTTT

length: 17
D: TRBD1
V: TRBV12-3/TRBV12-4
size: few
J: TRBJ2-3
CDR3: CASSLGFSRGHTDTQYF
DNA: TGTGCCAGCAGTTTAGGTTTTAGCAGGGGGCACACAGATACGCAGTATTTT

length: 16
D: TRBD2
V: TRBV2
size: few
J: TRBJ2-2
CDR3: CATKASGGRVTGELFF
DNA: TGTGCGACCAAGGCTAGCGGGGGGCGGGTCACCGGGGAGCTGTTTTTT

length: 13
D: .
V: TRBV24-1
size: few
J: TRBJ2-1
CDR3: CATSDYTGFEQFF
DNA: TGTGCCACCAGTGATTACACAGGGTTTGAGCAGTTCTTC

length: 11
D: .
V: TRBV7-2
size: few
J: TRBJ2-7
CDR3: CASSYFYEQYF
DNA: TGTGCCAGCAGCTACTTCTACGAGCAGTACTTC

length: 16
D: .
V: TRBV24-1
size: few
J: TRBJ2-1
CDR3: CATSDTTGGVYNEQFF
DNA: TGTGCCACCAGTGATACGACAGGCGGCGTGTACAATGAGCAGTTCTTC

length: 16
D: TRBD1
V: TRBV28
size: .
J: TRBJ2-2
CDR3: CASKLAGQGKARELFF
DNA: TGTGCCAGCAAGCTGGCGGGACAGGGTAAAGCGCGGGAGCTGTTTTTT

length: 13
D: TRBD1
V: TRBV6-1
size: .
J: TRBJ2-7
CDR3: CASSVSGQYEQYF
DNA: TGTGCCAGCAGTGTATCGGGACAGTACGAGCAGTACTTC

length: 12
D: .
V: TRBV12-3/TRBV12-4
size: many
J: TRBJ2-7
CDR3: CASSLSPYEQYF
DNA: TGTGCCAGCAGTTTATCCCCCTACGAGCAGTACTTC

length: 16
D: .
V: TRBV28
size: few
J: TRBJ1-5
CDR3: CASRGGREVGNQPQHF
DNA: TGTGCCAGCAGGGGAGGGAGGGAAGTCGGCAATCAGCCCCAGCATTTT

length: 14
D: TRBD2
V: TRBV7-9
size: few
J: TRBJ2-3
CDR3: CALRRSGSTDTQYF
DNA: TGTGCCCTCAGGCGTAGCGGGAGTACCGATACGCAGTATTTT

length: 12
D: .
V: TRBV30
size: .
J: TRBJ2-7
CDR3: CAWSRHRDEQYF
DNA: TGTGCCTGGAGTCGTCATAGGGACGAGCAGTACTTC

length: 15
D: TRBD1
V: TRBV3-1
size: few
J: TRBJ2-7
CDR3: CASSLRDRPRYEQYF
DNA: TGTGCCAGCAGCCTACGGGACAGACCCCGCTACGAGCAGTACTTC

length: 15
D: TRBD1
V: TRBV28
size: .
J: TRBJ2-7
CDR3: CASSPGQGAVYEQYF
DNA: TGTGCCAGCAGTCCGGGACAGGGGGCTGTCTACGAGCAGTACTTC

length: 14
D: .
V: TRBV7-8
size: few
J: TRBJ2-5
CDR3: CASSSWTQQETQYF
DNA: TGTGCCAGCAGCTCCTGGACGCAGCAAGAGACCCAGTACTTC

length: 14
D: .
V: TRBV21-1
size: few
J: TRBJ2-3
CDR3: CASSKGETGDTQYF
DNA: TGTGCCAGCAGCAAAGGGGAGACAGGGGATACGCAGTATTTT

length: 13
D: .
V: TRBV3-1
size: few
J: TRBJ2-3
CDR3: CASSERYTDTQYF
DNA: TGTGCCAGCAGCGAGCGGTACACAGATACGCAGTATTTT

length: 15
D: .
V: TRBV18
size: .
J: TRBJ2-2
CDR3: CASSPLGDNTGELFF
DNA: TGTGCCAGCTCACCACTCGGCGATAACACCGGGGAGCTGTTTTTT

length: 13
D: .
V: TRBV6-5
size: few
J: TRBJ2-7
CDR3: CASSYTPWNEQYF
DNA: TGTGCCAGCAGTTACACCCCTTGGAACGAGCAGTACTTC

length: 16
D: TRBD2
V: TRBV27
size: few
J: TRBJ2-7
CDR3: CASSARTSGYSYEQYF
DNA: TGTGCCAGCAGCGCCAGGACTAGCGGCTACTCCTACGAGCAGTACTTC

length: 14
D: .
V: TRBV20-1
size: .
J: TRBJ2-2
CDR3: CSARWARGTGELFF
DNA: TGCAGTGCTAGATGGGCCAGGGGCACCGGGGAGCTGTTTTTT

length: 15
D: .
V: TRBV29-1
size: many
J: TRBJ2-1
CDR3: CSVEDQSRSYNEQFF
DNA: TGCAGCGTTGAAGATCAGTCACGCTCCTACAATGAGCAGTTCTTC

length: 12
D: TRBD1
V: TRBV10-3
size: .
J: TRBJ2-1
CDR3: CAIRQGENEQFF
DNA: TGTGCCATCCGACAGGGCGAAAATGAGCAGTTCTTC

length: 15
D: TRBD2
V: TRBV12-3/TRBV12-4
size: few
J: TRBJ2-1
CDR3: CASSFLGLAGDEQFF
DNA: TGTGCCAGCAGTTTTCTGGGACTAGCGGGAGATGAGCAGTTCTTC

length: 14
D: .
V: TRBV20-1
size: .
J: TRBJ2-1
CDR3: CSARKGGSLLEQFF
DNA: TGCAGTGCTAGGAAGGGGGGCAGCCTACTTGAGCAGTTCTTC

length: 14
D: TRBD1
V: TRBV7-9
size: few
J: TRBJ2-5
CDR3: CATRSGTGEETQYF
DNA: TGTGCCACCAGGTCAGGGACAGGGGAAGAGACCCAGTACTTC

length: 11
D: .
V: TRBV10-3
size: few
J: TRBJ1-2
CDR3: CAISDGLGYTF
DNA: TGTGCCATCAGTGACGGCTTAGGCTACACCTTC

length: 15
D: .
V: TRBV5-1
size: few
J: TRBJ2-2
CDR3: CASSLSGGTTGELFF
DNA: TGCGCCAGCAGCTTGTCTGGGGGGACTACCGGGGAGCTGTTTTTT

length: 16
D: TRBD1
V: TRBV3-1
size: few
J: TRBJ2-1
CDR3: CASSSLDRGSYNEQFF
DNA: TGTGCCAGCAGCTCGCTCGACAGGGGGTCCTACAATGAGCAGTTCTTC

length: 16
D: TRBD2
V: TRBV12-3/TRBV12-4
size: .
J: TRBJ2-2
CDR3: CASSLGLAGAAGELFF
DNA: TGTGCCAGCAGTCTGGGACTAGCGGGAGCAGCCGGGGAGCTGTTTTTT

length: 15
D: TRBD2
V: TRBV20-1
size: .
J: TRBJ2-5
CDR3: CSARTASGRGETQYF
DNA: TGCAGTGCTAGAACGGCTAGCGGGAGAGGAGAGACCCAGTACTTC

length: 13
D: .
V: TRBV9
size: few
J: TRBJ2-3
CDR3: CASSVGTGDTQYF
DNA: TGTGCCAGCAGCGTAGGGACCGGAGATACGCAGTATTTT

length: 13
D: TRBD2
V: TRBV12-3/TRBV12-4
size: many
J: TRBJ2-1
CDR3: CASGTRYYNEQFF
DNA: TGTGCCAGCGGGACTAGATACTACAATGAGCAGTTCTTC

length: 16
D: .
V: TRBV3-1
size: .
J: TRBJ1-4
CDR3: CASSRQYSETNEKLFF
DNA: TGTGCCAGCAGCCGTCAGTATTCCGAGACTAATGAAAAACTGTTTTTT

length: 16
D: .
V: TRBV4-2
size: many
J: TRBJ2-1
CDR3: CASSQLGAGKDNEQFF
DNA: TGTGCCAGCAGCCAACTGGGGGCGGGGAAAGACAATGAGCAGTTCTTC

length: 12
D: .
V: TRBV29-1
size: .
J: TRBJ2-3
CDR3: CSVGPGKDTQYF
DNA: TGCAGCGTGGGACCCGGCAAGGATACGCAGTATTTT

length: 14
D: .
V: TRBV3-1
size: .
J: TRBJ2-2
CDR3: CASSHRGSAGELFF
DNA: TGTGCCAGCAGCCACAGGGGATCGGCCGGGGAGCTGTTTTTT

length: 17
D: .
V: TRBV7-9
size: few
J: TRBJ2-2
CDR3: CASSPLQGWANTGELFF
DNA: TGTGCCAGCAGCCCCCTTCAGGGGTGGGCGAACACCGGGGAGCTGTTTTTT

length: 16
D: .
V: TRBV5-1
size: few
J: TRBJ2-2
CDR3: CASSFRQGLYTGELFF
DNA: TGCGCCAGCAGTTTCAGACAGGGACTTTACACCGGGGAGCTGTTTTTT